The 20 T cell receptor beta chains below come from one sample, sequenced in a study of T cell repertoires in cytomegalovirus infection. TCRdb called the reads again in MiXCR, with one record for every CDR3 protein. The table has approximately 910,000 distinct CDR3 sequences, approximately 30% seen once. These receptors lack a known antigen. The sequenced sample was cultured CD8+ T cells from PBMCs, obtained from culture after CMV antigen stimulation. All receptors derive from a human donor in good health (CMV status not recorded). Some clones in this sample may be carry-over from other donors' samples.

The V and J genes are TRBV6-6 and TRBJ1-2; D possibly corresponds to TRBD1 (5 bases). Germline CDR1 is MNHNY and CDR2 is SVGAGI (reference sequence). This CDR3 is built from 14 residues. V lost 6 bases, J lost 3 bases, and 14 bases lay in between. This CDR3 reads CASRTGGSDYGYTF. Written as DNA, the CDR3 is TGTGCCAGCAGGACCGGGGGGAGTGACTATGGCTACACCTTC.

The rearrangement joins TRBV5-5 to TRBJ2-7, with 9 bases matching TRBD1. Germline assignment: CDR1 SGHKS and CDR2 YYEKEE (reference sequence). With 0 bases clipped from V and 7 bases from J, the junction kept 5 bases outside the gene matches. CDR3 length: 14 residues. This CDR3 reads CASSLEQGAGEQYF. In nucleotides, the CDR3 is TGTGCCAGCAGCTTGGAACAGGGGGCAGGTGAGCAGTACTTC. The variable domain in full, completed from reference TRBV5-5 and TRBJ2-7, reads DAGVTQSPTHLIKTRGQQVTLRCSPISGHKSVSWYQQVLGQGPQFIFQYYEKEERGRGNFPDRFSARQFPNYSSELNVNALLLGDSALYLCASSLEQGAGEQYFGPGTRLTVT.

V and J are TRBV7-9 and TRBJ1-6; D gene uncertain. CDR3 length: 15 residues. V was pared by 5 bases and J by 2 bases, with 10 bases between. Germline lookup yields CDR1 SEHNR and CDR2 FQNEAQ (reference sequence). The CDR3: CASSTTSAYNSPLHF. In nucleotides, the CDR3 is TGTGCCAGCAGCACGACCTCGGCCTATAATTCACCCCTCCACTTT.

This clonotype is medium-sized (0.01 to 0.1%) within its sample. The chain combines TRBV19 with TRBJ2-3, with 7 bases matching TRBD2. CDR1 is LNHDA and CDR2 is SQIVND in the germline V gene (reference sequence). The V gene end was trimmed by 8 bases and the J gene end by 2 bases; junction bases not matched to a gene: 10. This CDR3 comprises 15 residues. This CDR3 reads CASQRLAHLTDTQYF. The CDR3 DNA reads as TGTGCCAGTCAACGACTAGCCCATCTCACAGATACGCAGTATTTT.

A few counts support this clonotype. The chain links TRBV27 to TRBJ2-3; 7 positions match TRBD2. The CDR3 is 14 amino acids. Germline V gene sequence: CDR1 MNHEY, CDR2 SMNVEV (reference sequence). V shed 4 bases and J 3 bases; nucleotides not matched to a gene: 4. In nucleotides, the CDR3 is TGTGCCAGCAGTTCCCGACTAGCTACAGATACGCAGTATTTT. It is translated as CASSSRLATDTQYF.

This rearrangement joins TRBV10-3 to TRBJ2-5; 9 nucleotides line up with TRBD1. J lost 9 bases, V lost 0 bases, and 11 bases had no gene match. The germline CDR1 and CDR2 sequences are ENHRY and SYGVKD. The CDR3 has 16 amino acids. CDR3 residues: CAISESTGTGPWAQYF. The CDR3 nucleotides read TGTGCCATCAGTGAGTCTACAGGGACAGGGCCGTGGGCCCAGTACTTC.

This clonotype has only a few counts. V gene TRBV6-2 or TRBV6-3 combines with J gene TRBJ2-1; D might be TRBD1 (7 bases). Trimming removed 4 bases at V and 6 bases at J, with 19 bases between. This CDR3 has 16 amino acids. Germline V CDR1 and CDR2: MNHEY, SVGEGT. Here the CDR3 DNA reads TGTGCCAGCAGTTGGCAGGGGGGCGGCTTTGGCAATGAGCAGTTCTTC. Protein sequence: CASSWQGGGFGNEQFF.

The V call is TRBV7-1, the J call TRBJ1-5, with D possibly TRBD1 on 5 matching bases. TRBV7-1 carries the ORF label, with uncertain function. V lost 8 bases to trimming and J lost 2 bases, with 10 bases between them. CDR3 length: 13 residues. CDR3 in amino acids: CASAGHGNQPQHF. The CDR3 DNA reads TGTGCCAGCGCGGGGCACGGCAATCAGCCCCAGCATTTT.

The table lists this clonotype with a few counts. The V gene is TRBV12-3 or TRBV12-4, the J gene TRBJ1-3; no clear D. The ends were cut back, 0 bases at V and 12 bases at J, with 6 bases in the middle. This CDR3 has 11 amino acids. CDR3 residues: CASSLARDIYF. In nucleotides, the CDR3 is TGTGCCAGCAGTTTAGCTCGGGACATATATTTT.

The table lists this clonotype with a few counts. The V call is TRBV7-2, the J call TRBJ1-6; perhaps TRBD1 as D (5 bases). CDR3 length equals 16 residues. The germline CDR1 and CDR2 sequences are SGHTA and FQGNSA. Trimming removed 3 bases at V and 8 bases at J, with 17 bases between. CDR3: CASSFWGESLHSPLHF. CDR3 nucleotides: TGTGCCAGCAGCTTTTGGGGGGAGAGTTTGCATTCACCCCTCCACTTT.

This rearrangement joins TRBV18 to TRBJ2-1; D possibly corresponds to TRBD2 (6 bases). V was shortened by 0 bases and J by 9 bases, with 12 bases between the two germline ends. CDR3 length: 14 amino acids. The germline CDR1 and CDR2 sequences are KGHSH and LQKENI. CDR3 residues: CASSPPRRETEQFF. The CDR3 DNA follows: TGTGCCAGCTCACCACCCCGACGGGAGACTGAGCAGTTCTTC.

CDR3 DNA: TGTGCCAGCAGCCCAACCGGGACACCTCCCGAAAAACTGTTTTTT. It is translated as CASSPTGTPPEKLFF. The chain links TRBV14 to TRBJ1-4, with TRBD1 as a possible D gene (6 bases). The V end lost 4 bases, the J end lost 8 bases, and 17 bases lay between the germline ends. This CDR3 has 15 amino acids. CDR1 and CDR2 (germline): SGHDN, FVKESK. Using reference TRBV14 and TRBJ1-4 for the parts outside the CDR3, the full variable domain is EAGVTQFPSHSVIEKGQTVTLRCDPISGHDNLYWYRRVMGKEIKFLLHFVKESKQDESGMPNNRFLAERTGGTYSTLKVQPAELEDSGVYFCASSPTGTPPEKLFFGSGTQLSVL.

The chain combines TRBV6-2 or TRBV6-3 with TRBJ2-6, with D possibly TRBD2 on 7 matching bases. Trimming took off 8 bases at V and 2 bases at J, with 10 bases between the two ends. The CDR3 contains 14 residues. The germline V gene has CDR1 MNHEY and CDR2 SVGEGT. This CDR3 is CASEGGAGANVLTF. The CDR3 region has the DNA TGTGCCAGCGAGGGGGGGGCTGGGGCCAACGTCCTGACTTTC.

This chain joins TRBV5-4 and TRBJ2-2; D remains unclear. Trimming cost V 1 base and J 4 bases, with 17 bases left between them. The CDR3 totals 17 residues. Looked up from germline, CDR1 is SGHNT and CDR2 is YYREEE (reference sequence). The CDR3 DNA is TGTGCCAGCAGCTTGCCGGGTGAAGGGTCGGGCACCGGGGAGCTGTTTTTT. It yields the protein CASSLPGEGSGTGELFF.

V gene TRBV28 combines with J gene TRBJ1-2; D gene ambiguous. Germline CDR1 reads MDHEN; CDR2 reads SYDVKM. Between the trimmed V and J ends, which lost 6 bases and 10 bases, there was a span of 12 bases. The CDR3 consists of 11 residues. The CDR3 sequence: CASSDYDDYTF. CDR3 in DNA: TGTGCCAGCAGCGACTATGATGACTACACCTTC.

J is TRBJ1-2 and V is TRBV7-2, with 7 bases aligning to TRBD1. CDR1 SGHTA and CDR2 FQGNSA come from the germline V gene. There are 15 residues in the CDR3. The trim removed 1 base at V and 8 bases at J, leaving 10 bases unmatched. DNA for the CDR3: TGTGCCAGCAGCTTAGAGGAGGACAGGACAGGAGGCTACACCTTC. Protein: CASSLEEDRTGGYTF.

The gene calls are TRBV7-8 and TRBJ2-7; 9 bases match TRBD1. CDR1 SGHVS and CDR2 FQNEAQ come from the germline V gene. J gave up 3 bases and V 5 bases, and 5 bases lay outside the gene matches. The CDR3 length is 14 residues. CDR3 residues: CASSATGGHYEQYF. The CDR3 DNA sequence: TGTGCCAGCAGCGCTACAGGGGGCCACTACGAGCAGTACTTC.

The gene calls are TRBV5-1 and TRBJ2-1; 14 bases align to TRBD2. From germline, CDR1 is SGHRS and CDR2 YFSETQ. The CDR3 covers 18 residues. The trim removed 4 bases at V and 5 bases at J, leaving 11 bases unmatched. CDR3 protein: CASSVGGLAGESNNEQFF. The CDR3 region has the DNA TGCGCCAGCAGCGTCGGGGGACTAGCGGGGGAATCTAACAATGAGCAGTTCTTC. Full variable domain (remainder filled in from reference TRBV5-1 and TRBJ2-1): KAGVTQTPRYLIKTRGQQVTLSCSPISGHRSVSWYQQTPGQGLQFLFEYFSETQRNKGNFPGRFSGRQFSNSRSEMNVSTLELGDSALYLCASSVGGLAGESNNEQFFGPGTRLTVL.

This clonotype was recorded a few times. The V and J genes are TRBV10-3 and TRBJ2-2; no clear D. Trimming left V 8 bases short and J 4 bases short, with 8 bases between. CDR3 size: 12 residues. In germline, CDR1 is ENHRY, CDR2 SYGVKD. For the CDR3, the DNA is TGTGCCATCTTGGACCCCACCGGGGAGCTGTTTTTT. Its protein product is CAILDPTGELFF.

This CDR3 is CAISESTLKRSRTDTQYF. DNA for the CDR3: TGTGCCATCAGTGAGTCGACCCTGAAGCGGTCCCGCACAGATACGCAGTATTTT. The chain uses TRBV10-3 and TRBJ2-3; tentative D call: TRBD2 (5 bases). V lost 0 bases and J 1 base, leaving 17 bases between the germline ends. The CDR3 length is 18 residues. Germline loops: CDR1 ENHRY, CDR2 SYGVKD.